Sequencing of this T cell receptor beta chain was carried out in a study of blood T cell repertoires in COVID-19. Whole-study context: Nucleic acid was either cDNA or gDNA, and it came from T cells, B-cell-depleted T cells, or PBMCs.

The germline gives CDR1 LNHDA, CDR2 SQIVND (reference sequence). V lost 1 base and J 0 bases, leaving 10 bases between the germline ends. The CDR3 is made up of 17 amino acids. Assay: immunoSEQ multiplex PCR; the TCRdb copy retains only in-frame clones and omits some. The sample carries around 320,000 clones, about 91% recorded once. The sequencing input was peripheral blood. The receptor was derived from a woman aged 25-40 years who had recovered from COVID-19. The chain links TRBV19 to TRBJ1-6, with D uncertain. For the CDR3, the DNA is TGTGCCAGTAGTATAGGTGTCGGGTACTCCTATAATTCACCCCTCCACTTT. Translating it yields CASSIGVGYSYNSPLHF.